These 19 T cell receptor beta chains originate from one sample sequenced in a study of blood T cell repertoires in COVID-19. Only in-frame clones appear in the TCRdb table, and some are missing; sequencing was by immunoSEQ multiplex PCR. The data contain 140,000 to 150,000 clones, over 80% of them singletons. Sequencing was carried out using peripheral blood. The origin of the receptors is a woman aged 50 to 60 with acute or convalescent COVID-19.

CDR3 in amino acids: CASSKFSGLTVTEQFF. DNA for the CDR3: TGTGCCAGTAGTAAATTTAGCGGCCTGACGGTTACTGAGCAGTTCTTC. V is TRBV19 and J is TRBJ2-1; TRBD2 is a possible D gene (6 bases). This CDR3 is 16 amino acids long. The germline V gene has CDR1 LNHDA and CDR2 SQIVND (reference sequence). Between the trimmed V and J ends, which lost 4 bases and 9 bases, there was a span of 22 bases.

This clone appeared a single time. The rearrangement links TRBV28 to TRBJ2-3; possibly TRBD2 for D (5 bases). The CDR3 consists of 16 residues. The germline V gene encodes CDR1 MDHEN and CDR2 SYDVKM. V was shortened by 7 bases and J by 1 base, with 18 bases between the two germline ends. CDR3 in amino acids: CASTYNPGLGTDTQYF. CDR3 coding DNA: TGTGCCAGCACTTATAATCCGGGGTTGGGCACAGATACGCAGTATTTT. Using reference TRBV28 and TRBJ2-3 for the parts outside the CDR3, the full variable domain is DVKVTQSSRYLVKRTGEKVFLECVQDMDHENMFWYRQDPGLGLRLIYFSYDVKMKEKGDIPEGYSVSREKKERFSLILESASTNQTSMYLCASTYNPGLGTDTQYFGPGTRLTVL.

The rearrangement joins TRBV28 to TRBJ1-2, with 9 bases aligning to TRBD1. Trimming at V came to 3 bases and at J to 5 bases, leaving 7 bases not matched to a gene. Germline V CDR1 and CDR2: MDHEN, SYDVKM. This CDR3 is 15 amino acids long. In DNA, the CDR3 is TGTGCCAGCAGTTTTGGGACAGGGAGGGATTATGGCTACACCTTC. Translation: CASSFGTGRDYGYTF.

The rearrangement links TRBV5-1 to TRBJ2-6; 7 nucleotides agree with TRBD2. The CDR3 has 19 residues. CDR1 and CDR2 (germline): SGHRS, YFSETQ. V lost 2 bases and J lost 0; bases outside the gene matches: 11. CDR3 DNA: TGCGCCAGCAGCTTCCTAGCGAGCGGGGTATACTCTGGGGCCAACGTCCTGACTTTC. This translates into CASSFLASGVYSGANVLTF.

V is TRBV19 and J is TRBJ1-1, with 12 bases lining up with TRBD1. CDR3 length: 16 amino acids. V gave up 4 bases and J gave up 0 bases; unmatched junction bases: 3. CDR1 and CDR2 (germline): LNHDA, SQIVND (reference sequence). The CDR3 DNA reads as TGTGCCAGTAGTAGGGACAGGGGGCCCTTGAACACTGAAGCTTTCTTT. This translates into CASSRDRGPLNTEAFF.

This rearrangement joins TRBV19 to TRBJ1-2, with 9 positions matching TRBD1. Germline V gene data show CDR1 as LNHDA and CDR2 as SQIVND (reference sequence). This CDR3 has 14 amino acids. V shed 4 bases, J shed 3 bases, and the junction held 3 bases outside the gene matches. The CDR3 DNA is TGTGCCAGTAGTACCTGGGACAGGGACTATGGCTACACCTTC. Protein product: CASSTWDRDYGYTF.

CDR3 DNA sequence: TGTGCCAGCAGAAGTGGGGGACAGGGGGATTTTGGGTTAGGCTATGGCTACACCTTC. It specifies CASRSGGQGDFGLGYGYTF. The V gene is TRBV2, the J gene TRBJ1-2; 11 nucleotides match TRBD1. The ends lost 6 bases at V and 4 bases at J; junction bases unmatched: 19. Germline CDR1 reads SNHLY; CDR2 reads FYNNEI. The length of the CDR3 is 19 residues.

This rearrangement joins TRBV13 to TRBJ2-1, with 12 positions matching TRBD2. Germline trimming cut 5 bases from V and 5 bases from J; bases unmatched to any gene: 4. The germline V gene encodes CDR1 PRHDT and CDR2 FYEKMQ (reference sequence). CDR3 length: 15 amino acids. The CDR3 coding sequence is TGTGCCAGCAGCACACGACTAGCGGGAGACAATGAGCAGTTCTTC. Protein: CASSTRLAGDNEQFF.

The chain uses TRBV4-2 and TRBJ1-2; possibly TRBD1 for D (5 bases). Germline CDR1 is LGHNA and CDR2 is YNFKEQ. The V end lost 0 bases, the J end lost 4 bases, and 12 bases lay between the germline ends. The CDR3 extends over 15 amino acids. The DNA of the CDR3 is TGTGCCAGCAGCCAAGATGCGACAGACCTCTATGGCTACACCTTC. This encodes CASSQDATDLYGYTF.

In the case of this clone: This may stem from a read error, because a much larger clone lies one nucleotide away. The sample holds other DNA sequences that translate to the same CDR3. The gene calls are TRBV28 and TRBJ1-5, with D perhaps matching TRBD1 (5 bases). Trimming cost V 3 bases and J 1 base, with 7 bases left between them. The CDR3 runs to 14 residues. The germline CDR1 and CDR2 sequences are MDHEN and SYDVKM. The CDR3 coding sequence is TGTGCCAGCAGTTTCGCAGGGAGCAATCAGCCCCAGCATTTT. Its protein is CASSFAGSNQPQHF.

The V and J genes are TRBV11-3 and TRBJ2-7; 9 positions match TRBD1. CDR1 and CDR2 (germline): SGHNT, YENEEA. The CDR3 is made up of 16 amino acids. The ends lost 1 base at V and 5 bases at J; junction bases unmatched: 9. CDR3 in DNA: TGTGCCAGCAGCTTAGGTGGAAGGACAGGGGTTGACGAGCAGTACTTC. It translates to CASSLGGRTGVDEQYF.

Comments on this clone: Other DNA sequences in this sample translate to the same CDR3. This CDR3 reads CASSPQGAGNQPQHF. CDR3 sequence (DNA): TGTGCCAGCTCACCACAGGGGGCAGGCAATCAGCCCCAGCATTTT. V and J are TRBV18 and TRBJ1-5; 7 nucleotides align to TRBD1. CDR1 KGHSH and CDR2 LQKENI come from the germline V gene. This CDR3 region has 15 residues. J was trimmed by 2 bases and V by 1 base; bases with no gene match: 2. The whole variable domain, remainder taken from reference TRBV18 and TRBJ1-5, is NAGVMQNPRHLVRRRGQEARLRCSPMKGHSHVYWYRQLPEEGLKFMVYLQKENIIDESGMPKERFSAEFPKEGPSILRIQQVVRGDSAAYFCASSPQGAGNQPQHFGDGTRLSIL.

The chain recombines TRBV19 with TRBJ1-4, with a possible D match to TRBD1 (5 bases). The CDR3 is 14 residues long. The V gene lost 4 bases and the J gene lost 8 bases, with 14 bases spanning the gap. Germline V lookup: CDR1 LNHDA, CDR2 SQIVND (reference sequence). CDR3 sequence (DNA): TGTGCCAGTAGTACATACGGACATGAGGAAAAACTGTTTTTT. Protein product: CASSTYGHEEKLFF.

The V gene is TRBV5-1, the J gene TRBJ2-3, with TRBD2 matching 7 bases. V gave up 0 bases and J gave up 0 bases; unmatched junction bases: 7. The CDR3 has 17 residues. Per the germline V gene, CDR1 is SGHRS and CDR2 is YFSETQ. The CDR3 DNA is TGCGCCAGCAGCTTGGTGGGGGGGACGACTAGCACAGATACGCAGTATTTT. Encoded protein: CASSLVGGTTSTDTQYF.

This clone has only one observation. This chain links TRBV13 with TRBJ2-7; 11 positions agree with TRBD1. The length of the CDR3 is 14 residues. The J segment lost 7 bases and the V segment lost 5 bases, leaving 7 bases of the junction unmatched. Per the germline V gene, CDR1 is PRHDT and CDR2 is FYEKMQ (reference sequence). The CDR3 spells CASSRGQGAGEQYF. CDR3 coding DNA: TGTGCCAGCAGCAGAGGACAGGGGGCTGGGGAGCAGTACTTC.

The chain recombines TRBV5-1 with TRBJ1-4; 10 bases line up with TRBD1. V shed 3 bases and J 8 bases; nucleotides not matched to a gene: 4. The CDR3 consists of 14 residues. CDR1 is SGHRS and CDR2 is YFSETQ in the germline V gene. The CDR3 loop is CASSSGQGEEKLFF. The CDR3 DNA follows: TGCGCCAGCAGCTCCGGACAGGGGGAGGAAAAACTGTTTTTT. The complete variable domain, with remaining parts taken from reference TRBV5-1 and TRBJ1-4, reads KAGVTQTPRYLIKTRGQQVTLSCSPISGHRSVSWYQQTPGQGLQFLFEYFSETQRNKGNFPGRFSGRQFSNSRSEMNVSTLELGDSALYLCASSSGQGEEKLFFGSGTQLSVL.

The chain uses TRBV28 and TRBJ2-7; 10 bases are a match to TRBD2. The trim removed 2 bases at V and 4 bases at J, leaving 2 bases unmatched. The CDR3 contains 14 residues. The germline gives CDR1 MDHEN, CDR2 SYDVKM. CDR3 loop: CASSLLAGAYEQYF. CDR3 nucleotides: TGTGCCAGCAGTTTACTAGCGGGAGCATACGAGCAGTACTTC.

This clone was seen a single time. The chain links TRBV21-1 to TRBJ2-1; the table's TRBD2 call for D was not verified on the DNA. TRBV21-1 is a pseudogene segment. The CDR3 consists of 16 residues. The chain's CDR3 is CASSKDPGYLYNEQFF. CDR3 DNA sequence: TGTGCCAGCAGTAAAGATCCGGGGTACCTCTACAATGAGCAGTTCTTC.

V is TRBV12-3 or TRBV12-4 and J is TRBJ1-5; a weak D match, TRBD1 (6 bases). This CDR3 is built from 12 residues. V was shortened by 11 bases and J by 4 bases, with 12 bases between the two germline ends. The CDR3, as DNA: TGTGCCTTCGGGAGGGGGAATCAGCCCCAGCATTTT. It is translated as CAFGRGNQPQHF.